The subject of this entry is one TCR beta chain. Its antigen is still unknown. Per germline, CDR1 SSHAT and CDR2 FNYEAQ (reference sequence). CDR3 length: 14 amino acids. The sample comes from a study of monozygotic twins with inflammatory bowel disease. Study-level points and caveats: Immunosuppressive treatments were not uniform, and this may have added variability to patient repertoires. The sharing of clonotypes with others was lower in IBD patients than in healthy twins, especially with disease activity.

The UMIs carried a 6-nucleotide sample barcode, and they were added by template switching. The cDNA of both the TCRalpha and TCRbeta chains was subjected to two nested PCRs of around 15 and 9 cycles. TCRdb processed the 5' RACE reads again and assigns one entry to each CDR3 protein, with no DNA. This sample's clone table lists some 83,000 distinct CDR3 sequences. This TCR was sampled from a human donor with ulcerative colitis or Crohn's disease, or a healthy co-twin of an affected twin (not recorded which). The sequencing input was blood. The V and J genes are TRBV7-7 and TRBJ2-5. The chain's CDR3 is CASSSLGVQETQYF.